One and the same sample provided the 22 T cell receptor beta chains below, sequenced in a study of blood T cell repertoires in COVID-19. Here immunoSEQ multiplex PCR was the method, and the copy in TCRdb shows in-frame clones only, minus some. This table has about 300,000 clones, approximately 86% appearing once. Sequenced material: peripheral blood. The source of these receptors is a man between 65 and 85 years old with acute or convalescent COVID-19.

The gene calls are TRBV21-1 and TRBJ1-5; whether TRBD1, the table's D call, matches the DNA was not checked. TRBV21-1 counts as a pseudogene. The CDR3 covers 19 residues. Here the CDR3 DNA reads TGTGCCAGCATTCCAGTTTGTGGACAGGGGGTATTTGGCAATCAGCCCCAGCATTTT. As protein: CASIPVCGQGVFGNQPQHF.

This chain uses TRBV7-9 with TRBJ2-7, with 7 bases that match TRBD1. Germline-derived CDR1 and CDR2 are SEHNR and FQNEAQ (reference sequence). J was trimmed by 3 bases and V by 5 bases; bases with no gene match: 4. The CDR3 has 13 amino acids. This chain's CDR3 is CASSPGGFYEQYF. The CDR3 DNA sequence: TGTGCCAGCAGCCCAGGGGGTTTCTACGAGCAGTACTTC.

This rearrangement joins TRBV20-1 to TRBJ1-2, with 9 bases lining up with TRBD1. This CDR3 spans 14 amino acids. The junction had 8 bases not matched to a gene; V was cut back by 6 bases and J by 3 bases. Germline V gene lookup returns CDR1 DFQATT and CDR2 SNEGSKA (reference sequence). CDR3 in amino acids: CSASIQGADYGYTF. The CDR3 DNA reads TGCAGTGCGAGTATACAGGGGGCTGACTATGGCTACACCTTC.

This clone has a single count. The CDR3 nucleotides read TGTGCCAGCAGCCAAAGGCAGGGAGGCTACAATGAGCAGTTCTTC. Translated, it gives CASSQRQGGYNEQFF. The rearrangement uses TRBV6-5 and TRBJ2-1, with D possibly TRBD2 on 6 matching bases. Trimming removed 6 bases at V and 3 bases at J, with 15 bases between. This CDR3 has 15 residues. From germline, CDR1 is MNHEY and CDR2 SVGAGI.

This sequence joins TRBV19 and TRBJ2-1; 10 bases fit TRBD1. The CDR3 runs 15 residues. From germline, CDR1 is LNHDA and CDR2 SQIVND (reference sequence). With 5 bases clipped from V and 3 bases from J, the junction kept 4 bases outside the gene matches. The CDR3 sequence is CASSATGGLYNEQFF. The CDR3, as DNA: TGTGCCAGTAGTGCGACAGGGGGCCTCTACAATGAGCAGTTCTTC.

The rearrangement joins TRBV6-2 or TRBV6-3 to TRBJ2-7; tentative D call: TRBD2 (6 bases). The CDR3 has 14 residues. The V end lost 5 bases, the J end lost 0 bases, and 11 bases lay between the germline ends. The germline CDR1 and CDR2 sequences are MNHEY and SVGEGT. The CDR3 protein is CASSRGTVSYEQYF. The CDR3 DNA reads as TGTGCCAGCAGTCGGGGGACGGTCTCCTACGAGCAGTACTTC.

The chain recombines TRBV3-1 (or the pseudogene TRBV3-2) with TRBJ1-4; TRBD1 is a possible D gene (6 bases). Germline CDR1 and CDR2: LGHDT and YNNKEL (reference sequence). This CDR3 is 13 amino acids long. V was trimmed by 4 bases and J by 8 bases, leaving 11 bases between them. DNA of the CDR3: TGTGCCAGCAGCCCCCAGGGGCGCGAAAAACTGTTTTTT. It codes for CASSPQGREKLFF.

The V call is TRBV3-1 (or the pseudogene TRBV3-2), the J call TRBJ1-5, with D perhaps TRBD1 (5 bases). In germline, CDR1 is LGHDT, CDR2 YNNKEL (reference sequence). The CDR3 totals 14 residues. The ends were cut back, 2 bases at V and 3 bases at J, with 8 bases in the middle. CDR3 sequence: CASSQQGYNQPQHF. The CDR3 nucleotides read TGTGCCAGCAGCCAACAGGGTTACAATCAGCCCCAGCATTTT.

The chain recombines TRBV4-3 with TRBJ2-7; 8 bases match TRBD1. The CDR3 spans 15 residues. V was clipped by 3 bases and J by 0 bases; unmatched bases: 4. Germline V gene data show CDR1 as LGHNA and CDR2 as YSLEER. CDR3 in DNA: TGCGCCAGCAGCCAGAGGACAGGGAGCTCCTACGAGCAGTACTTC. It codes for CASSQRTGSSYEQYF.

As regards this clone: Germline and junction disagree at one end, which may indicate a read error. The chain couples TRBV5-6 to TRBJ2-3, with D tentatively TRBD2 (6 bases). Germline V lookup: CDR1 SGHDT, CDR2 YYEEEE. This CDR3 region has 12 residues. CDR3: CASSAYLAPVYF. The CDR3 DNA follows: TGTGCCAGCAGCGCCTATCTAGCGCCTGTCTACTTT.

This rearrangement joins TRBV5-1 to TRBJ1-2; D gene uncertain. V dropped 4 bases and J dropped 3 bases, with 16 bases sitting between them. The CDR3 runs to 15 residues. CDR1 is SGHRS, CDR2 YFSETQ, per germline. The CDR3: CASSPTLGSHYGYTF. The DNA of the CDR3 is TGCGCCAGCAGCCCAACCCTAGGAAGTCACTATGGCTACACCTTC.

The chain joins TRBV15 to TRBJ1-3; 7 positions agree with TRBD1. This CDR3 has 17 residues. Trimming cost V 0 bases and J 4 bases; bases outside gene matches: 9. CDR1 LNHNV and CDR2 YYDKDF come from the germline V gene (reference sequence). This chain's CDR3 is CATSRDTPTGVGNTIYF. The CDR3 bases are TGTGCCACCAGCAGAGATACACCAACAGGGGTAGGAAACACCATATATTTT. Full variable domain (remainder filled in from reference TRBV15 and TRBJ1-3): DAMVIQNPRYQVTQFGKPVTLSCSQTLNHNVMYWYQQKSSQAPKLLFHYYDKDFNNEADTPDNFQSRRPNTSFCFLDIRSPGLGDTAMYLCATSRDTPTGVGNTIYFGEGSWLTVV.

This clone was seen a few times. The gene calls are TRBV10-3 and TRBJ1-5; D call uncertain. This CDR3 is built from 16 residues. Deletions cut 0 bases from V and 2 bases from J, with 11 bases between. Germline CDR1 is ENHRY and CDR2 is SYGVKD. The CDR3 protein is CAISESGGGGNQPQHF. In DNA, the CDR3 is TGTGCCATCAGTGAGTCGGGAGGCGGAGGCAATCAGCCCCAGCATTTT.

This chain connects TRBV5-1 to TRBJ1-1; possible D gene TRBD1, 5 bases. The V and J ends lost 0 bases and 0 bases respectively, with 6 bases between them. The CDR3 is 14 residues long. CDR1 and CDR2 from the germline V gene are SGHRS and YFSETQ. Written as DNA, the CDR3 is TGCGCCAGCAGCTTGGGGGGCCTGAACACTGAAGCTTTCTTT. Its translation: CASSLGGLNTEAFF.

The V and J genes are TRBV19 and TRBJ1-6; D gene uncertain. The CDR3 length is 16 residues. The V and J ends lost 2 bases and 7 bases respectively, with 15 bases between them. The germline CDR1 and CDR2 sequences are LNHDA and SQIVND (reference sequence). Here the CDR3 reads CASSIRRGKGNSPLHF. The CDR3 DNA reads TGTGCCAGTAGTATAAGGCGCGGGAAGGGCAATTCACCCCTCCACTTT.

This clone was observed a few times. The rearrangement joins TRBV7-8 to TRBJ2-2; tentatively, D is TRBD1 (6 bases). Looked up from germline, CDR1 is SGHVS and CDR2 is FQNEAQ. CDR3 length: 16 residues. V lost 7 bases and J lost 0, with 15 bases in between. This chain's CDR3 is CASTILGTTNTGELFF. In nucleotides, the CDR3 is TGTGCCAGCACCATATTGGGGACAACGAACACCGGGGAGCTGTTTTTT.

This clone has just one count. The rearrangement joins TRBV27 to TRBJ2-1; 7 bases line up with TRBD2. The CDR3 covers 13 residues. CDR1 and CDR2 (germline): MNHEY, SMNVEV (reference sequence). J gave up 4 bases and V 6 bases, and 3 bases lay outside the gene matches. The CDR3 region has the DNA TGTGCCAGCAGCACGGGACTATACAATGAGCAGTTCTTC. Residues: CASSTGLYNEQFF.

The CDR3 DNA reads TGTGCCAGCAGCCCCCAGGTGGATAAGGATGAGCAGTTCTTC. This translates into CASSPQVDKDEQFF. The V and J genes are TRBV11-1 and TRBJ2-1, with D hard to call. CDR1 and CDR2 from the germline V gene are SGHAT and FQDESV (reference sequence). V was pared by 5 bases and J by 8 bases, with 16 bases between. CDR3 length: 14 amino acids.

Comment on this clone: At one of its ends the junction is not consistent with the germline gene, which may arise from a read error. The chain joins TRBV19 to TRBJ1-1, with a tentative D call TRBD1 (5 bases). Germline-derived CDR1 and CDR2 are LNHDA and SQIVND (reference sequence). This CDR3 spans 13 amino acids. CDR3 loop: CASYSGLNAEAFF. DNA of the CDR3: TGTGCCAGCTACTCAGGGCTGAACGCTGAAGCTTTCTTT.

The chain recombines TRBV29-1 with TRBJ2-5; TRBD2 might be the D (6 bases). The CDR3 contains 13 residues. The V gene's germline CDR1 is SQVTM and CDR2 ANQGSEA. Trimming took off 3 bases at V and 1 base at J, with 9 bases between the two ends. This chain's CDR3 is CSVDGGAQETQYF. CDR3 DNA sequence: TGCAGCGTTGATGGAGGGGCCCAAGAGACCCAGTACTTC.

This chain uses TRBV27 with TRBJ2-7; 9 bases match TRBD1. CDR1 and CDR2 from the germline V gene are MNHEY and SMNVEV (reference sequence). The CDR3 has 14 amino acids. J was trimmed by 6 bases and V by 7 bases; bases with no gene match: 10. CDR3 in amino acids: CASTKSGQGREQYF. For the CDR3, the DNA is TGTGCCAGCACTAAGTCGGGACAGGGTCGCGAGCAGTACTTC.

V usage is TRBV3-1 (or the pseudogene TRBV3-2) and J usage is TRBJ2-2; no definite D call. CDR1 LGHDT and CDR2 YNNKEL come from the germline V gene (reference sequence). The CDR3 is made up of 12 amino acids. V lost 6 bases and J lost 12, with 14 bases in between. The CDR3 nucleotides are TGTGCCAGCAGTCCGACTCAACAAAAGCTGTTTTTT. It codes for CASSPTQQKLFF.